Following are 30 T cell receptor beta chains from one sample sequenced in a study of shared clonotypes between healthy human individuals. Profiling relied on immunoSEQ multiplex PCR, and the TCRdb table lists in-frame clones only, not all of them. The table includes millions of clones, around nine tenths detected once. Sequencing was performed on naive CD4+ T cells sorted from blood. As for subset: CD45RA+ positively selected. Receptors were obtained from a man between 18 and 29 years old in good health.

This chain links TRBV11-2 with TRBJ2-1; D is unclear. CDR1 is SGHAT, CDR2 FQNNGV, per germline. There are 11 residues in the CDR3. V lost 5 bases and J 8 bases, leaving 7 bases between the germline ends. The CDR3 sequence is CASSNWDEQFF. CDR3 in DNA: TGTGCCAGCAGCAACTGGGATGAGCAGTTCTTC.

Of note for this clone: The same CDR3 is also encoded by other DNA sequences in this sample. This rearrangement joins TRBV5-4 to TRBJ2-2, with D tentatively TRBD1 (5 bases). CDR3 size: 15 residues. Germline V gene lookup returns CDR1 SGHNT and CDR2 YYREEE (reference sequence). Trimming pared 4 bases from V and 0 bases from J, leaving 10 bases between. The CDR3 nucleotides read TGTGCCAGCAGCCTGGACACACCGAACACCGGGGAGCTGTTTTTT. Translating gives CASSLDTPNTGELFF.

The rearrangement links TRBV2 to TRBJ1-1; weak D call: TRBD1 (6 bases). Germline-derived CDR1 and CDR2 are SNHLY and FYNNEI. Trimming took 11 bases from V and 3 from J, leaving 22 bases between them. The CDR3 covers 15 residues. The CDR3 reads CAATQGGGRDTEAFF. CDR3 DNA sequence: TGTGCCGCTACCCAAGGAGGGGGGCGGGACACTGAAGCTTTCTTT.

Regarding this clone: Other nucleotide sequences from this sample produce the same CDR3. V usage is TRBV11-3 and J usage is TRBJ1-1; D call uncertain. Germline V gene data show CDR1 as SGHNT and CDR2 as YENEEA. V was cut by 1 base and J by 2 bases, with 5 bases left in between. The CDR3 has 13 residues. CDR3 protein: CASSLAGNTEAFF. The CDR3 DNA reads as TGTGCCAGCAGCTTAGCCGGAAACACTGAAGCTTTCTTT.

The chain uses TRBV5-1 and TRBJ2-4; 12 bases agree with TRBD2. Germline CDR1 SGHRS, CDR2 YFSETQ. Trimming at V came to 2 bases and at J to 1 base, leaving 10 bases not matched to a gene. The CDR3 is 19 residues long. DNA for the CDR3: TGCGCCAGCAGCTTCCCGACTAGCGGGAGAGATGGGGCCAAAAACATTCAGTACTTC. As protein: CASSFPTSGRDGAKNIQYF.

This chain uses TRBV9 with TRBJ1-1; TRBD1 might be the D (5 bases). CDR1 and CDR2 (germline): SGDLS, YYNGEE. The CDR3 consists of 16 residues. Trimming cost V 3 bases and J 1 base, with 16 bases left between them. The CDR3 sequence is CASSGQGVERNTEAFF. DNA of the CDR3: TGTGCCAGCAGCGGGCAGGGTGTTGAGAGGAACACTGAAGCTTTCTTT.

The chain has TRBV5-1 and TRBJ2-7, with D unclear. The CDR3 has 14 amino acids. The germline V gene encodes CDR1 SGHRS and CDR2 YFSETQ. V lost 1 base and J lost 0, with 8 bases in between. CDR3 amino acids: CASSLLTSSYEQYF. The CDR3 DNA sequence: TGCGCCAGCAGCTTGTTAACCTCCTCCTACGAGCAGTACTTC.

The CDR3 loop reads CAWSILLESDTQYF. The CDR3, as DNA: TGTGCCTGGAGTATACTACTAGAATCAGATACGCAGTATTTT. V is TRBV30 and J is TRBJ2-3; perhaps TRBD2 as D (5 bases). The germline V and J ends were trimmed by 2 bases and 4 bases, with 13 bases remaining between them. The length of the CDR3 is 14 residues. Germline lookup yields CDR1 GTSNPN and CDR2 SVGIG (reference sequence).

This clone was recorded only once. The CDR3 nucleotides are TGTGCCAGCAGCTTCGGGACTAGCGGGGTCCAAGAGACCCAGTACTTC. Its translation is CASSFGTSGVQETQYF. This sequence joins TRBV11-3 and TRBJ2-5; 13 positions match TRBD2. CDR1 is SGHNT and CDR2 is YENEEA in the germline V gene. Trimming at V came to 3 bases and at J to 1 base, leaving 2 bases not matched to a gene. CDR3 length equals 16 residues.

The chain uses TRBV30 and TRBJ1-1; D gene uncertain. Per the germline V gene, CDR1 is GTSNPN and CDR2 is SVGIG (reference sequence). V was cut by 3 bases and J by 4 bases, with 9 bases left in between. This CDR3 region has 12 residues. The CDR3, as DNA: TGTGCCTGGAGGAGGGATGCCACTGAAGCTTTCTTT. This sequence encodes CAWRRDATEAFF.

The chain has TRBV5-6 and TRBJ2-3; tentatively, D is TRBD1 or TRBD2 (6 bases each). V dropped 4 bases and J dropped 2 bases, with 17 bases sitting between them. CDR3 length equals 16 residues. Germline-derived CDR1 and CDR2 are SGHDT and YYEEEE. The CDR3 coding sequence is TGTGCCAGCAGCCTGGTTGGGGGGCCCGACACAGATACGCAGTATTTT. Amino acids: CASSLVGGPDTDTQYF.

V gene TRBV2 combines with J gene TRBJ2-5; a weak D match, TRBD2 (6 bases). This CDR3 contains 15 residues. Germline CDR1 SNHLY, CDR2 FYNNEI. V lost 6 bases, J lost 1 base, and 15 bases lay in between. Here the CDR3 DNA reads TGTGCCAGCAGGGAACTGGGACTTTCCCAAGAGACCCAGTACTTC. It translates to CASRELGLSQETQYF.

The chain employs TRBV2 and TRBJ1-5; 7 bases agree with TRBD1. The trim removed 7 bases at V and 8 bases at J, leaving 8 bases unmatched. The length of the CDR3 is 13 residues. Germline lookup yields CDR1 SNHLY and CDR2 FYNNEI. The chain's CDR3 is CASNNRGVEPQHF. For the CDR3, the DNA is TGTGCCAGCAATAACAGGGGAGTGGAGCCCCAGCATTTT.

The rearrangement joins TRBV4-1 to TRBJ2-1; 8 bases are shared with TRBD2. The CDR3 length is 15 residues. The V segment lost 6 bases and the J segment 6 bases; nucleotides outside the gene matches: 10. Germline V CDR1 and CDR2: MGHRA, YSYEKL. CDR3: CASSRSNSGVNEQFF. DNA of the CDR3: TGCGCCAGCAGTCGATCAAATAGCGGGGTCAATGAGCAGTTCTTC.

The chain employs TRBV20-1 and TRBJ2-5; D not certain. The last part of the DNA fits TRBJ2-7 better; the J call may be wrong. The V gene's germline CDR1 is DFQATT and CDR2 SNEGSKA (reference sequence). The CDR3 sequence is 10 residues long. CDR3 in DNA: TGCTCCGTCGGTGACTACGAGCAGTACTTC. Amino acid sequence: CSVGDYEQYF.

A word on this clone: The sample has other DNA sequences that encode this CDR3 too. The chain uses TRBV7-2 and TRBJ1-1, with 7 nucleotides matching TRBD1. Germline lookup yields CDR1 SGHTA and CDR2 FQGNSA. The CDR3 is 15 residues long. With 1 base clipped from V and 0 bases from J, the junction kept 2 bases outside the gene matches. CDR3 in DNA: TGTGCCAGCAGCTTAGTCGGACAGGTGAACACTGAAGCTTTCTTT. The encoded protein is CASSLVGQVNTEAFF. Full variable domain (rest looked up from reference TRBV7-2 and TRBJ1-1): GAGVSQSPSNKVTEKGKDVELRCDPISGHTALYWYRQSLGQGLEFLIYFQGNSAPDKSGLPSDRFSAERTGGSVSTLTIQRTQQEDSAVYLCASSLVGQVNTEAFFGQGTRLTVV.

The chain is built from TRBV10-2 and TRBJ1-2; TRBD1 agrees at 7 bases. Germline V gene sequence: CDR1 WSHSY, CDR2 SAAADI. The J segment lost 8 bases and the V segment lost 5 bases, leaving 5 bases of the junction unmatched. The CDR3 length is 12 residues. In nucleotides, the CDR3 is TGCGCCAGCAGTACAGGGGCGGGGGGCTACACCTTC. This gives the protein CASSTGAGGYTF.

The rearrangement links TRBV30 to TRBJ1-2; TRBD1 matches 9 bases. Germline CDR1 is GTSNPN and CDR2 is SVGIG (reference sequence). This CDR3 has 18 amino acids. The V and J ends lost 2 bases and 3 bases, in that order; junction bases with no gene match: 16. Here the CDR3 reads CAWSYLGDRATPHYGYTF. DNA of the CDR3: TGTGCCTGGAGTTATTTAGGGGACAGGGCAACCCCTCACTATGGCTACACCTTC.

The chain is built from TRBV10-2 and TRBJ2-1, with 9 bases lining up with TRBD2. Germline values: CDR1 WSHSY, CDR2 SAAADI. J was trimmed by 4 bases and V by 8 bases; bases with no gene match: 9. This CDR3 has 15 amino acids. CDR3 coding DNA: TGCGCCAGCCGGGGGGCGGGAGGGCCTTACAATGAGCAGTTCTTC. This translates into CASRGAGGPYNEQFF.

The gene calls are TRBV4-1 and TRBJ2-5; 7 bases match TRBD1. There are 19 residues in the CDR3. The junction had 15 bases not matched to a gene; V was cut back by 0 bases and J by 2 bases. Germline V CDR1 and CDR2: MGHRA, YSYEKL. The CDR3 DNA sequence: TGCGCCAGCAGCCAAGATTATCGGACCCATAGGGACAGACAAGAGACCCAGTACTTC. The encoded protein is CASSQDYRTHRDRQETQYF.

The CDR3 protein is CASSPRQGAGNQPQHF. The CDR3, as DNA: TGTGCCAGCAGCCCTAGACAGGGGGCAGGCAATCAGCCCCAGCATTTT. The chain is built from TRBV5-6 and TRBJ1-5; 10 nucleotides align to TRBD1. After removal of 4 bases from V and 2 bases from J, the junction contained 6 bases not matched to a gene. The germline V gene has CDR1 SGHDT and CDR2 YYEEEE. This CDR3 has 16 residues.

This clone has only a few counts. V is TRBV19 and J is TRBJ1-5, with TRBD1 identical over 7 bases. Germline CDR1 is LNHDA and CDR2 is SQIVND (reference sequence). With 6 bases clipped from V and 0 bases from J, the junction kept 8 bases outside the gene matches. The CDR3 runs to 16 residues. CDR3 in DNA: TGTGCCAGTAGGAAGTCAGGGGGTGTTAGCAATCAGCCCCAGCATTTT. As protein: CASRKSGGVSNQPQHF.

V is TRBV15 and J is TRBJ1-6, with 7 bases lining up with TRBD1. V shed 1 base and J 7 bases; nucleotides not matched to a gene: 13. The CDR3 has 18 residues. The germline gives CDR1 LNHNV, CDR2 YYDKDF (reference sequence). The CDR3 spells CATSRVVFQGVGNSPLHF. The CDR3 DNA follows: TGTGCCACCAGCAGAGTGGTCTTTCAGGGGGTAGGGAATTCACCCCTCCACTTT.

This chain links TRBV7-2 with TRBJ1-1; TRBD1 is a possible D gene (6 bases). CDR1 and CDR2 from the germline V gene are SGHTA and FQGNSA. V lost 0 bases, J lost 5 bases, and 10 bases lay in between. The CDR3 has 14 amino acids. The CDR3 reads CASSLAAGVTEAFF. Here the CDR3 DNA reads TGTGCCAGCAGCTTAGCGGCAGGGGTTACTGAAGCTTTCTTT.

The chain carries TRBV2 and TRBJ1-6, with D possibly TRBD1 on 6 matching bases. Germline V lookup: CDR1 SNHLY, CDR2 FYNNEI. The CDR3 extends over 16 amino acids. V lost 7 bases and J lost 0, with 13 bases in between. CDR3 nucleotides: TGTGCCAGCAAATCCAGGGGCCCCTCCTATAATTCACCCCTCCACTTT. Translation: CASKSRGPSYNSPLHF.

The genes are TRBV6-1 and TRBJ1-5, with D perhaps TRBD1 (5 bases). This CDR3 spans 15 amino acids. Trimming removed 7 bases at V and 3 bases at J, with 16 bases between. Germline V gene sequence: CDR1 MNHNS, CDR2 SASEGT. CDR3 nucleotide sequence: TGTGCCAGCATTGAGCAGGGAGGCCTCAATCAGCCCCAGCATTTT. This encodes CASIEQGGLNQPQHF.

The chain is built from TRBV28 and TRBJ1-1, with D uncertain. V was pared by 7 bases and J by 3 bases, with 9 bases between. Germline V lookup: CDR1 MDHEN, CDR2 SYDVKM. The CDR3 consists of 12 residues. For the CDR3, the DNA is TGTGCCAGCACCTCACAACACACTGAAGCTTTCTTT. Protein product: CASTSQHTEAFF.

The genes are TRBV7-2 and TRBJ2-3, with 8 bases that match TRBD2. Germline V gene lookup returns CDR1 SGHTA and CDR2 FQGNSA. The CDR3 contains 13 residues. Trimming removed 6 bases from V and 9 bases from J; junction bases left unmatched: 8. CDR3 amino acids: CASRLGGAPTQYF. The CDR3 DNA sequence: TGTGCCAGCAGGCTCGGGGGGGCCCCCACGCAGTATTTT.

J is TRBJ1-2 and V is TRBV10-3, with D maybe TRBD1 (5 bases). Germline lookup yields CDR1 ENHRY and CDR2 SYGVKD. Between the trimmed V and J ends, which lost 3 bases and 4 bases, there was a span of 18 bases. CDR3 length: 16 amino acids. CDR3 region: CAISDVVGEKLYGYTF. CDR3 sequence (DNA): TGTGCCATCAGTGATGTCGTAGGGGAAAAGCTCTATGGCTACACCTTC.

The chain couples TRBV6-5 to TRBJ1-1, with D unresolved. CDR1 MNHEY and CDR2 SVGAGI come from the germline V gene. The CDR3 has 14 residues. V was clipped by 4 bases and J by 0 bases, with 9 bases between them. The CDR3 reads CASSFSLMNTEAFF. The CDR3 bases are TGTGCCAGCAGTTTCTCCCTGATGAACACTGAAGCTTTCTTT.